This T cell receptor (beta chain) is from a study of blood T cell repertoires in COVID-19 (dated by TCRdb to 2020 to 2021). For context, the study as a whole: Samples from collaborators originated in the United States, Italy and Spain and spanned both the acute and convalescent phases of COVID-19. The material from the prospective study consisted of cDNA or gDNA derived from T cells, B-cell-depleted T cells, or PBMCs. Deeply sampled blood TCRbeta repertoires from subjects exposed to, actively infected with, or recovered from COVID-19 were included in the dataset. The repertoires were released in a freely available public database intended as a resource for research on the immune response to SARS-CoV-2. The samples were drawn from two sources: the first 160 participants of the ongoing ImmuneRACE study, and 950 to 1,500 subjects contributed by 6 global collaborators. Sample metadata almost always included a de-identified subject ID, COVID-19 status, age in years and sex. Where available, HLA class I and class II types were taken from metadata supplied by the sample provider and were not determined by assay-based typing.

Participants in the prospective study were enrolled through a virtual design, were aged about 18 to 100 years, and lived in about two dozen United States geographic areas. To assign participants to cohorts, the prospective study relied on clinical history that participants themselves reported in a screening survey and a study questionnaire. A participant counted as exposed if, within 2 weeks of entering the study, that participant had been in contact with someone who had a PCR-confirmed or clinician-diagnosed COVID-19 case. Mobile phlebotomists in the prospective study collected whole blood, serum and a nasopharyngeal or oropharyngeal swab from every participant. Prospective study participants could optionally give additional blood draws and questionnaires over a roughly 2-month period. Blood samples from the prospective study were shipped frozen or at room temperature prior to DNA extraction.

This clone was counted only a few times. Which antigen it targets is not known. One base away there is no much larger clone; base qualities are not given. Results and caveats for the whole study, not just this receptor: The amount of clinical and demographic metadata varied by source and participant and was provided uncurated.

TCRbeta CDR3 regions were amplified from genomic DNA using the immunoSEQ Assay, a bias-controlled multiplex PCR. As for how the authors treated the data: The number of nucleated cells in each sample was estimated from the amplification of reference gene primers within the assay. To quantify the absolute abundance of each unique TCRbeta CDR3 rearrangement, sequence reads were collapsed and filtered. Productive Simpson clonality was computed per sample as the square root of Simpson's diversity index over productive rearrangements. The table comes from immuneACCESS by way of TCRdb, which keeps in-frame sequences with V and J called. Part of the clones is missing from these tables; in studies checked, under half for an unresolved V gene and the rest for unknown reasons. The DNA gave D and trimming, while V, J and clone size come from that table. Present in this sample are about 320,000 clones, around nine tenths of which were seen just once. The biggest ten clones account for around 3.9% of the sample.

The clonotype was recovered from a woman aged 25 to 39 who had been exposed to COVID-19. The sample taken for sequencing was PBMCs or T cells enriched from blood (not recorded which).

The DNA sequence is given as TGCGCCAGCAGTTCAAAGGGAGTATCCCTATTTGGCTACACCTTC. This encodes CASSSKGVSLFGYTF. The chain was built from TRBV10-2 and TRBJ1-2; the D gene cannot be resolved reliably. There are 15 amino acids in the CDR3, from cysteine to phenylalanine inclusive. The only DNA kept is the CDR3, 45 bases in frame from the first base. V loses 5 bases, J loses 7 bases, and the germline ends lie 20 bases apart. In the germline V gene, CDR1 corresponds to WSHSY and CDR2 to SAAADI.